This T cell receptor beta chain was sequenced for a study of blood T cell repertoires in COVID-19. Study background: Donors in the United States, Italy and Spain gave samples during acute or convalescent COVID-19. PBMCs, B-cell-depleted T cells, or T cells provided the cDNA or gDNA that made up the material.

In the original processing: Quantification of nucleated cells was approximated via reference gene primer amplification. Using immunoSEQ multiplex PCR, the repertoire was profiled, and TCRdb retains in-frame clones only, with some absent. V, J and clone size are taken as reported in that table, and D and trimming were inferred from the DNA itself. The data contain 60,000 to 80,000 clones, approximately 87% of them singletons. Trimming removed 4 bases from V and 7 bases from J, with 5 bases in between. CDR3 length: 10 residues. Germline V gives CDR1 SGHAT, CDR2 FQNNGV. Source material: peripheral blood. The chain combines TRBV11-2 with TRBJ2-7; D not certain. The TCR sequence derives from a human donor in a cohort sampled during active COVID-19. CDR3 DNA sequence: TGTGCCAGCAGCTCCGTAGAGCAGTACTTC. Amino acid sequence: CASSSVEQYF.